The 32 T cell receptor beta chains presented below share a single source sample, sequenced in a study of Ad26.COV2.S vaccination and SARS-CoV-2 variants. Measured with immunoSEQ multiplex PCR; TCRdb has only the in-frame clones, and not every one. Here the sample spans around 300,000 clones, 85% to 90% being singletons. Treatment noted: around 19 received Ad26.COV2.S at low or high dose, single or two shots; about 5 received placebo; per-sample allocation not given. Vaccine and placebo recipients were sampled on day 63 after the first injection. The sequencing here drew on peripheral blood, taken in a trial of Ad26.COV2.S vaccine versus placebo. These receptor sequences come from a person aged 18-65 years who received the Ad26.COV2.S COVID-19 vaccine or a placebo.

The V gene is TRBV7-2, the J gene TRBJ1-5, with 8 bases that match TRBD1. The germline V gene encodes CDR1 SGHTA and CDR2 FQGNSA. V gave up 4 bases and J gave up 7 bases; unmatched junction bases: 9. There are 15 residues in the CDR3. CDR3: CASSSTGAPSQPQHF. The CDR3 DNA follows: TGTGCCAGCAGCTCGACAGGGGCCCCAAGCCAGCCCCAGCATTTT.

V usage is TRBV27 and J usage is TRBJ1-1; tentative D call: TRBD1 (6 bases). The germline V and J ends were trimmed by 6 bases and 1 base, with 15 bases remaining between them. The germline V gene encodes CDR1 MNHEY and CDR2 SMNVEV (reference sequence). The CDR3 loop spans 15 amino acids. For the CDR3, the DNA is TGTGCCAGCAGACCCTACGGACAGAAGAACACTGAAGCTTTCTTT. It encodes CASRPYGQKNTEAFF.

The J gene is TRBJ1-1, the V gene TRBV7-2; TRBD1 might be the D (5 bases). V was trimmed by 5 bases and J by 10 bases, leaving 11 bases between them. This CDR3 has 11 amino acids. Germline V CDR1 and CDR2: SGHTA, FQGNSA. The CDR3 DNA sequence: TGTGCCAGCAGCACAACGGGACGAGCTTTCTTT. Amino acid sequence: CASSTTGRAFF.

This chain uses TRBV6-1 with TRBJ2-2; D remains ambiguous. Germline V gene sequence: CDR1 MNHNS, CDR2 SASEGT. V was shortened by 7 bases and J by 5 bases, with 17 bases between the two germline ends. There are 15 residues in the CDR3. The CDR3 DNA is TGTGCCAGCATTCCCGTTGATCGGGTTACCGGGGAGCTGTTTTTT. Protein sequence: CASIPVDRVTGELFF.

The genes are TRBV5-8 and TRBJ2-7; 7 bases are a match to TRBD1. The germline V gene encodes CDR1 SGHTS and CDR2 YDEGEE. The CDR3 spans 12 residues. The J segment lost 5 bases and the V segment lost 3 bases, leaving 2 bases of the junction unmatched. The CDR3 region is CASSSTGNEQYF. The CDR3 DNA follows: TGTGCCAGCAGCTCGACAGGGAACGAGCAGTACTTC.

The chain has TRBV19 and TRBJ1-2; D is unclear. The CDR3 length is 13 residues. The V and J ends lost 0 bases and 8 bases respectively, with 10 bases between them. Germline CDR1 reads LNHDA; CDR2 reads SQIVND (reference sequence). CDR3 loop: CASSIDKRWGYTF. The CDR3 nucleotides read TGTGCCAGTAGTATAGATAAACGTTGGGGCTACACCTTC.

This clone was detected a few times. This chain joins TRBV30 and TRBJ2-1; D uncertain. Trimming left V 2 bases short and J 7 bases short, with 6 bases between. The CDR3 loop spans 11 amino acids. Germline CDR1 is GTSNPN and CDR2 is SVGIG (reference sequence). This chain's CDR3 is CAWSQDNEQFF. In nucleotides, the CDR3 is TGTGCCTGGAGTCAGGATAATGAGCAGTTCTTC.

This chain joins TRBV6-2 or TRBV6-3 and TRBJ2-7; D perhaps matches TRBD1 (6 bases). The CDR3 sequence is 15 residues long. CDR1 and CDR2 from the germline V gene are MNHEY and SVGEGT. Trimming removed 0 bases at V and 0 bases at J, with 9 bases between. The CDR3 region is CASSYSDSDSYEQYF. CDR3 in DNA: TGTGCCAGCAGTTACTCGGACAGTGACTCCTACGAGCAGTACTTC.

The V and J genes are TRBV18 and TRBJ2-7; a weak D match, TRBD1 (6 bases). Germline V gives CDR1 KGHSH, CDR2 LQKENI. The CDR3 loop spans 14 amino acids. Trimming stripped 4 bases from V and 5 bases from J, with 15 bases between. In DNA form, the CDR3 reads TGTGCCAGCTCACAAGCTCTAGGGGGTAACGAGCAGTACTTC. Translation gives CASSQALGGNEQYF.

This clone was observed a few times. The chain recombines TRBV10-1 with TRBJ2-7; possibly TRBD2 for D (6 bases). This CDR3 region has 14 residues. Trimming shortened V by 5 bases and J by 5 bases, and 16 bases separated the two germline ends. Germline CDR1 and CDR2: WNHNN and SYGVQD (reference sequence). The DNA for the CDR3 is TGCGCCAGCAGTCGGGACTCCTCGAGCCACGAGCAGTACTTC. Translated: CASSRDSSSHEQYF.

The chain has TRBV19 and TRBJ2-7; D not certain. The CDR3 contains 10 residues. Germline V gene sequence: CDR1 LNHDA, CDR2 SQIVND (reference sequence). V was trimmed by 7 bases and J by 9 bases, leaving 10 bases between them. The CDR3 nucleotides read TGTGCCAGTACCCAGGAAGGGCAGTACGTC. It codes for CASTQEGQYV.

This chain links TRBV29-1 with TRBJ2-5; 9 nucleotides line up with TRBD1. Germline V lookup: CDR1 SQVTM, CDR2 ANQGSEA. The J segment lost 7 bases and the V segment lost 6 bases, leaving 9 bases of the junction unmatched. The CDR3 consists of 13 residues. The CDR3 DNA sequence: TGCAGCGTCCAGACAGGGGGTGCAGGGACCCAGTACTTC. It codes for CSVQTGGAGTQYF.

This rearrangement joins TRBV5-1 to TRBJ1-4; D not resolved. CDR1 and CDR2 from the germline V gene are SGHRS and YFSETQ. CDR3 length equals 14 residues. V was trimmed by 0 bases and J by 12 bases, leaving 15 bases between them. DNA for the CDR3: TGCGCCAGCAGCTTGGACCTCCAGCCCGGGGAACTGTTTTTT. This gives the protein CASSLDLQPGELFF.

The CDR3 DNA follows: TGTGCCAGCAGCTTCCCTCTGGGAGAGGGTGAGGGGGAAAAACTGTTTTTT. It encodes CASSFPLGEGEGEKLFF. This chain joins TRBV7-6 and TRBJ1-4, with D perhaps matching TRBD1 (5 bases). In germline, CDR1 is SGHVS, CDR2 FNYEAQ. This CDR3 is built from 17 residues. With 3 bases removed from V and 8 bases from J, the gap between germline ends came to 22 bases.

The V gene is TRBV9, the J gene TRBJ1-1, with a possible D match to TRBD1 (6 bases). The V end lost 7 bases, the J end lost 4 bases, and 14 bases lay between the germline ends. The CDR3 length is 13 residues. Germline CDR1 is SGDLS and CDR2 is YYNGEE. CDR3 DNA sequence: TGTGCCAGCGAACCGGGGGCGAGCACTGAAGCTTTCTTT. This translates into CASEPGASTEAFF.

J is TRBJ1-1 and V is TRBV4-3; 9 bases are a match to TRBD1. The V gene end was trimmed by 0 bases and the J gene end by 8 bases; junction bases not matched to a gene: 22. Germline V gene data show CDR1 as LGHNA and CDR2 as YSLEER. There are 20 residues in the CDR3. CDR3 region: CASSQEFDRTGAPRDREAFF. CDR3 DNA: TGCGCCAGCAGCCAAGAGTTTGATAGGACAGGGGCCCCCAGGGATAGGGAAGCTTTCTTT.

The chain couples TRBV7-2 to TRBJ2-7; 7 nucleotides align to TRBD1. Losses at the gene ends were 5 bases for V and 3 bases for J; bases not matched to a gene: 7. This CDR3 region has 14 residues. CDR1 is SGHTA, CDR2 FQGNSA, per germline. The CDR3 is CASSARQGSYEQYF. The DNA for the CDR3 is TGTGCCAGCAGCGCGAGACAGGGTAGCTACGAGCAGTACTTC. Full variable domain (outside the CDR3, taken from reference TRBV7-2 and TRBJ2-7): GAGVSQSPSNKVTEKGKDVELRCDPISGHTALYWYRQSLGQGLEFLIYFQGNSAPDKSGLPSDRFSAERTGGSVSTLTIQRTQQEDSAVYLCASSARQGSYEQYFGPGTRLTVT.

The chain uses TRBV20-1 and TRBJ2-2, with TRBD2 identical over 9 bases. V gave up 3 bases and J gave up 1 base; unmatched junction bases: 6. Germline CDR1 is DFQATT and CDR2 is SNEGSKA (reference sequence). The CDR3 contains 16 residues. CDR3 nucleotide sequence: TGCAGTGCTAGTTCCAATAGCGGGAGGAACACCGGGGAGCTGTTTTTT. It yields the protein CSASSNSGRNTGELFF.

This chain connects TRBV4-3 to TRBJ1-3, with D possibly TRBD1 on 6 matching bases. The CDR3 is 16 residues long. V was trimmed by 0 bases and J by 3 bases, leaving 12 bases between them. Germline V lookup: CDR1 LGHNA, CDR2 YSLEER. The CDR3 loop reads CASSQDYEDSGNTIYF. The CDR3 nucleotides read TGCGCCAGCAGCCAAGATTACGAGGACAGTGGAAACACCATATATTTT.

The V gene is TRBV5-1, the J gene TRBJ2-1; D perhaps matches TRBD2 (5 bases). The germline V and J ends were trimmed by 9 bases and 0 bases, with 28 bases remaining between them. The germline CDR1 and CDR2 sequences are SGHRS and YFSETQ. The CDR3 is 19 residues long. The CDR3 protein is CATIPRRENTASSYNEQFF. In DNA form, the CDR3 reads TGCGCCACCATACCCCGACGGGAAAACACGGCCAGCTCCTACAATGAGCAGTTCTTC.

J is TRBJ2-3 and V is TRBV9, with D possibly being TRBD1 (6 bases). Germline assignment: CDR1 SGDLS and CDR2 YYNGEE. Trimming took 0 bases from V and 0 from J, leaving 8 bases between them. The CDR3 consists of 15 residues. The CDR3 sequence is CASSVEGVSTDTQYF. DNA of the CDR3: TGTGCCAGCAGCGTAGAGGGGGTGAGCACAGATACGCAGTATTTT. The complete variable domain, with remaining parts taken from reference TRBV9 and TRBJ2-3, reads DSGVTQTPKHLITATGQRVTLRCSPRSGDLSVYWYQQSLDQGLQFLIQYYNGEERAKGNILERFSAQQFPDLHSELNLSSLELGDSALYFCASSVEGVSTDTQYFGPGTRLTVL.

The chain joins TRBV9 to TRBJ1-1; TRBD1 matches 8 bases. This CDR3 has 16 residues. CDR1 SGDLS and CDR2 YYNGEE come from the germline V gene. J lost 3 bases, V lost 3 bases, and 10 bases had no gene match. The CDR3 bases are TGTGCCAGCAGCGGCGGGGACAGGTTACGTGACACTGAAGCTTTCTTT. It translates to CASSGGDRLRDTEAFF.

In nucleotides, the CDR3 is TGTGCCAGCAGTTACTCAAATGGGGGGGACGAGCAGTACGTC. Its translation: CASSYSNGGDEQYV. The genes are TRBV6-6 and TRBJ2-7; the match to TRBD2 covers 7 bases. The CDR3 contains 14 residues. Germline V CDR1 and CDR2: MNHNY, SVGAGI (reference sequence). V shed 0 bases and J 5 bases; nucleotides not matched to a gene: 4.

The V and J genes are TRBV4-2 and TRBJ2-5; 9 positions match TRBD2. With 1 base clipped from V and 4 bases from J, the junction kept 7 bases outside the gene matches. The V gene's germline CDR1 is LGHNA and CDR2 YNFKEQ. CDR3 size: 16 residues. The CDR3 nucleotides read TGTGCCAGCAGCCAAGGGGCTAGCGGGGTTGCAGAGACCCAGTACTTC. Translation: CASSQGASGVAETQYF.

The CDR3 nucleotides are TGTGCCACCCAGGGAGTTTACGAGCAGTACGTC. Translating it yields CATQGVYEQYV. This chain uses TRBV6-5 with TRBJ2-7, with D possibly being TRBD1 or TRBD2 (5 bases each). The CDR3 runs to 11 residues. V was shortened by 10 bases and J by 4 bases, with 11 bases between the two germline ends. The germline V gene encodes CDR1 MNHEY and CDR2 SVGAGI.

Written as DNA, the CDR3 is TGTGCCAGCAGCTCTCCCTTGAAGTACCCCCGGGGCTACACCTTC. Translated: CASSSPLKYPRGYTF. The chain recombines TRBV11-2 with TRBJ1-2; D not certain. The V end was cut by 4 bases, the J end by 8 bases, with 20 bases between. The CDR3 extends over 15 amino acids. CDR1 and CDR2 from the germline V gene are SGHAT and FQNNGV.

This chain uses TRBV9 with TRBJ2-2, with no clear D. The CDR3 spans 13 residues. The V end lost 0 bases, the J end lost 5 bases, and 5 bases lay between the germline ends. Germline values: CDR1 SGDLS, CDR2 YYNGEE. The CDR3 is CASSVVRTGELFF. In DNA form, the CDR3 reads TGTGCCAGCAGCGTAGTAAGGACCGGGGAGCTGTTTTTT.

The chain couples TRBV12-3 or TRBV12-4 to TRBJ1-1; TRBD1 agrees at 7 bases. The CDR3 totals 13 residues. Losses at the gene ends were 6 bases for V and 4 bases for J; bases not matched to a gene: 5. The CDR3 region is CASRNPGGTEAFF. The CDR3 bases are TGTGCCAGCAGGAATCCAGGGGGCACTGAAGCTTTCTTT.

V gene TRBV10-3 combines with J gene TRBJ1-1, with 7 bases that match TRBD1. This CDR3 is 16 amino acids long. Germline V gives CDR1 ENHRY, CDR2 SYGVKD. Unmatched junction bases numbered 8, after V lost 3 bases and J lost 1 base. The CDR3 nucleotides read TGTGCCATCAGTGACATTTACAGGGGTAGGAACACTGAAGCTTTCTTT. Translated: CAISDIYRGRNTEAFF.

The chain links TRBV6-2 or TRBV6-3 to TRBJ2-5; the D call may be TRBD1 or TRBD2 (5 bases each). The CDR3 sequence is 16 residues long. Trimming shortened V by 5 bases and J by 1 base, and 17 bases separated the two germline ends. Germline lookup yields CDR1 MNHEY and CDR2 SVGEGT. The CDR3 nucleotides are TGTGCCAGCAGTGGGGACCTCGGGACCTTCCAAGAGACCCAGTACTTC. This gives the protein CASSGDLGTFQETQYF.

The rearrangement uses TRBV25-1 and TRBJ1-2, with D maybe TRBD1 (5 bases). The V gene's germline CDR1 is MGHDK and CDR2 SYGVNS. The CDR3 covers 13 residues. Trimming stripped 2 bases from V and 8 bases from J, with 12 bases between. The CDR3 loop reads CASSEIEGLGYTF. CDR3 DNA sequence: TGTGCCAGCAGTGAAATAGAGGGGTTGGGCTACACCTTC.

V usage is TRBV2 and J usage is TRBJ2-2, with D perhaps matching TRBD1 or TRBD2 (5 bases each). Between the trimmed V and J ends, which lost 10 bases and 0 bases, there was a span of 18 bases. Germline V lookup: CDR1 SNHLY, CDR2 FYNNEI. This CDR3 region has 16 residues. This CDR3 reads CATISTRGPNTGELFF. CDR3 in DNA: TGTGCCACCATATCTACACGGGGACCGAACACCGGGGAGCTGTTTTTT.